The 32 T cell receptor beta chains below all came from one sample that was sequenced in a study of blood T cell repertoires in COVID-19. Profiling relied on immunoSEQ multiplex PCR, and the TCRdb table lists in-frame clones only, not all of them. The repertoire holds some 100,000 clones, with 91% as singletons. Sequenced sample: peripheral blood. The receptor set was obtained from a man aged 55-75 years with acute or convalescent COVID-19.

The chain is built from TRBV19 and TRBJ1-4, with D perhaps TRBD1 (5 bases). CDR1 is LNHDA and CDR2 is SQIVND in the germline V gene (reference sequence). This CDR3 is built from 15 residues. Trimming cost V 5 bases and J 4 bases, with 14 bases left between them. CDR3 region: CASSATGGSNEKLFF. The CDR3 DNA reads TGTGCCAGTAGTGCGACCGGGGGTAGTAATGAAAAACTGTTTTTT.

The CDR3 here is CASSFDRDETQYF. CDR3 in DNA: TGTGCCAGCAGCTTTGACAGGGATGAGACCCAGTACTTC. V and J are TRBV11-3 and TRBJ2-5; 7 nucleotides match TRBD1. V shed 3 bases, J shed 5 bases, and the junction held 3 bases outside the gene matches. CDR3 length: 13 residues. From germline, CDR1 is SGHNT and CDR2 YENEEA.

The rearrangement links TRBV28 to TRBJ2-7, with D perhaps TRBD2 (6 bases). CDR3 length: 14 residues. CDR1 is MDHEN, CDR2 SYDVKM, per germline. The V end lost 3 bases, the J end lost 4 bases, and 13 bases lay between the germline ends. CDR3 sequence reads: CASSFTGEWYEQYF. The CDR3 DNA sequence: TGTGCCAGCAGTTTTACGGGAGAGTGGTACGAGCAGTACTTC.

The rearrangement uses TRBV5-4 and TRBJ1-4; D not certain. Trimming stripped 3 bases from V and 0 bases from J, with 9 bases between. Germline V CDR1 and CDR2: SGHNT, YYREEE (reference sequence). The CDR3 extends over 15 amino acids. CDR3 residues: CASSSGYATNEKLFF. CDR3 DNA sequence: TGTGCCAGCAGCTCCGGTTATGCAACTAATGAAAAACTGTTTTTT. The whole variable domain, remainder taken from reference TRBV5-4 and TRBJ1-4, is ETGVTQSPTHLIKTRGQQVTLRCSSQSGHNTVSWYQQALGQGPQFIFQYYREEENGRGNFPPRFSGLQFPNYSSELNVNALELDDSALYLCASSSGYATNEKLFFGSGTQLSVL.

The V call is TRBV6-4, the J call TRBJ1-1, with TRBD1 matching 8 bases. Germline CDR1 reads MRHNA; CDR2 reads SNTAGT. Germline trimming cut 6 bases from V and 0 bases from J; bases unmatched to any gene: 6. The CDR3 is made up of 15 amino acids. For the CDR3, the DNA is TGTGCCAGCAGACCCCAGGGGGCGGTGAACACTGAAGCTTTCTTT. Translating gives CASRPQGAVNTEAFF.

The V gene is TRBV30, the J gene TRBJ1-2; D is undetermined. Germline values: CDR1 GTSNPN, CDR2 SVGIG (reference sequence). V was shortened by 5 bases and J by 8 bases, with 18 bases between the two germline ends. CDR3 size: 13 residues. The CDR3 is CAWSPNLARGYTF. The CDR3 DNA follows: TGTGCCTGGTCCCCAAACCTCGCGCGCGGCTACACCTTC.

The chain is built from TRBV24-1 and TRBJ2-5; D gene unclear. The CDR3 is 12 amino acids. Germline V gene lookup returns CDR1 KGHDR and CDR2 SFDVKD. The V and J ends lost 2 bases and 4 bases respectively, with 4 bases between them. CDR3 protein: CATSDWRETQYF. CDR3 nucleotides: TGTGCCACCAGTGATTGGAGAGAGACCCAGTACTTC.

V usage is TRBV28 and J usage is TRBJ2-1; D perhaps matches TRBD2 (6 bases). This CDR3 has 15 amino acids. Germline CDR1 is MDHEN and CDR2 is SYDVKM. V was trimmed by 8 bases and J by 4 bases, leaving 18 bases between them. The CDR3 region is CASLGGAVQYNEQFF. As DNA, the CDR3 is TGTGCCAGCCTTGGCGGGGCGGTACAATACAATGAGCAGTTCTTC.

The V call is TRBV21-1, the J call TRBJ1-1; TRBD1, as called in the table, went unchecked against the DNA. TRBV21-1 represents a pseudogene. The CDR3 has 15 amino acids. Here the CDR3 reads CASSKSGQSEAEAFF. The CDR3 DNA sequence: TGTGCCAGCAGCAAATCGGGACAGTCTGAGGCTGAAGCTTTCTTT.

V is TRBV10-3 and J is TRBJ1-4, with 7 nucleotides matching TRBD1. The germline V gene encodes CDR1 ENHRY and CDR2 SYGVKD. This CDR3 is 15 amino acids long. With V trimmed by 2 bases and J by 3 bases, 3 bases remained unmatched. The CDR3 spells CAISEGGQPNEKLFF. Written as DNA, the CDR3 is TGTGCCATCAGTGAGGGGGGACAGCCTAATGAAAAACTGTTTTTT.

The gene calls are TRBV7-2 and TRBJ2-7; 8 bases map to TRBD1. The germline gives CDR1 SGHTA, CDR2 FQGNSA. V trimming: 6 bases; J trimming: 2 bases; junction bases outside the gene matches: 6. The CDR3 is 14 amino acids. This CDR3 is CASRSTGQAYEQYF. The CDR3 DNA reads TGTGCCAGCAGATCAACGGGACAGGCCTACGAGCAGTACTTC. The whole variable domain, remainder taken from reference TRBV7-2 and TRBJ2-7, is GAGVSQSPSNKVTEKGKDVELRCDPISGHTALYWYRQSLGQGLEFLIYFQGNSAPDKSGLPSDRFSAERTGGSVSTLTIQRTQQEDSAVYLCASRSTGQAYEQYFGPGTRLTVT.

This chain joins TRBV2 and TRBJ2-1; a possible D gene is TRBD2 (6 bases). The CDR3 runs to 13 residues. Germline CDR1 and CDR2: SNHLY and FYNNEI. The V end lost 6 bases, the J end lost 8 bases, and 14 bases lay between the germline ends. CDR3 protein: CASSYLAFDEQFF. CDR3 coding DNA: TGTGCCAGCAGCTATCTAGCGTTTGATGAGCAGTTCTTC.

The chain recombines TRBV27 with TRBJ1-1; 7 bases fit TRBD1. With 5 bases clipped from V and 2 bases from J, the junction kept 5 bases outside the gene matches. The V gene's germline CDR1 is MNHEY and CDR2 SMNVEV (reference sequence). This CDR3 is 14 amino acids long. Here the CDR3 DNA reads TGTGCCAGCAGTAAACAGGGGCTCAACACTGAAGCTTTCTTT. Translation: CASSKQGLNTEAFF.

J is TRBJ2-1 and V is TRBV5-1; 9 bases map to TRBD2. CDR1 and CDR2 (germline): SGHRS, YFSETQ. The CDR3 totals 15 residues. With V trimmed by 3 bases and J by 7 bases, 8 bases remained unmatched. CDR3 nucleotide sequence: TGCGCCAGCAGCTCCATAGCGGGAGCGGGGAATGAGCAGTTCTTC. It codes for CASSSIAGAGNEQFF.

V and J are TRBV30 and TRBJ2-3; 14 bases line up with TRBD2. V shed 7 bases, J shed 9 bases, and the junction held 6 bases outside the gene matches. The V gene's germline CDR1 is GTSNPN and CDR2 SVGIG (reference sequence). The CDR3 is 13 amino acids. In DNA, the CDR3 is TGTGCCTACCAGACTAGCGGGGGGGGGACGCAGTATTTT. Translated, it gives CAYQTSGGGTQYF.

The chain links TRBV12-3 or TRBV12-4 to TRBJ2-3, with no clear D. The ends were cut back, 0 bases at V and 2 bases at J, with 3 bases in the middle. This CDR3 comprises 13 residues. Here the CDR3 DNA reads TGTGCCAGCAGTTTAGCAGCCACAGATACGCAGTATTTT. Translating it yields CASSLAATDTQYF.

V is TRBV14 and J is TRBJ2-7; D is unresolved. The V gene lost 0 bases and the J gene lost 3 bases, with 12 bases spanning the gap. This CDR3 spans 15 amino acids. Germline loops: CDR1 SGHDN, CDR2 FVKESK. The CDR3 sequence is CASSQDHGFFYEQYF. CDR3 nucleotides: TGTGCCAGCAGCCAAGACCACGGGTTTTTCTACGAGCAGTACTTC. Using reference TRBV14 and TRBJ2-7 for the parts outside the CDR3, the full variable domain is EAGVTQFPSHSVIEKGQTVTLRCDPISGHDNLYWYRRVMGKEIKFLLHFVKESKQDESGMPNNRFLAERTGGTYSTLKVQPAELEDSGVYFCASSQDHGFFYEQYFGPGTRLTVT.

Only a few counts were recorded for this clone. The J gene is TRBJ2-2, the V gene TRBV24-1; D might be TRBD1 (6 bases). The CDR3 covers 15 residues. Germline lookup yields CDR1 KGHDR and CDR2 SFDVKD. Trimming pared 6 bases from V and 4 bases from J, leaving 14 bases between. Here the CDR3 DNA reads TGTGCCACCAGTCGGCAGGGGATCGGCACCGGGGAGCTGTTTTTT. It encodes CATSRQGIGTGELFF.

The chain combines TRBV7-8 with TRBJ2-6; weak D call: TRBD2 (5 bases). Germline-derived CDR1 and CDR2 are SGHVS and FQNEAQ. With 5 bases removed from V and 2 bases from J, the gap between germline ends came to 7 bases. This CDR3 has 14 amino acids. The CDR3 nucleotides read TGTGCCAGCAGCGCGCGGGCTGGGGCCAACGTCCTGACTTTC. The encoded protein is CASSARAGANVLTF.

The chain combines TRBV24-1 with TRBJ2-7; 7 positions agree with TRBD2. The CDR3 has 15 residues. CDR1 and CDR2 from the germline V gene are KGHDR and SFDVKD. J was trimmed by 1 base and V by 9 bases; bases with no gene match: 11. The CDR3 region is CATQPAGTTSYEQYF. CDR3 coding DNA: TGTGCCACCCAACCCGCAGGGACTACATCCTACGAGCAGTACTTC.

This clone came up once. This rearrangement joins TRBV12-3 or TRBV12-4 to TRBJ2-3; D not certain. The CDR3 runs to 13 residues. V was shortened by 2 bases and J by 3 bases, with 6 bases between the two germline ends. This CDR3 reads CASSLSGTDTQYF. CDR3 nucleotides: TGTGCCAGCAGTTTATCAGGTACAGATACGCAGTATTTT.

The genes are TRBV30 and TRBJ1-6, with D uncertain. The CDR3 sequence is 14 residues long. V lost 2 bases to trimming and J lost 6 bases, with 11 bases between them. In germline, CDR1 is GTSNPN, CDR2 SVGIG (reference sequence). CDR3: CAWSRRGSNSPLHF. The CDR3 DNA follows: TGTGCCTGGAGTCGAAGAGGTAGTAATTCACCCCTCCACTTT.

The CDR3: CASSIGRGMEETQYF. DNA for the CDR3: TGTGCCAGTAGTATTGGACGGGGGATGGAAGAGACCCAGTACTTC. The J gene is TRBJ2-5, the V gene TRBV19; D possibly corresponds to TRBD2 (6 bases). CDR3 length: 15 residues. Per germline, CDR1 LNHDA and CDR2 SQIVND (reference sequence). V lost 3 bases and J 3 bases, leaving 14 bases between the germline ends.

This clone was recorded once. Other DNA sequences within the sample encode an identical CDR3. The rearrangement uses TRBV11-3 and TRBJ2-1; tentative D call: TRBD1 (5 bases). The germline CDR1 and CDR2 sequences are SGHNT and YENEEA. This CDR3 is 15 amino acids long. V lost 4 bases and J 0 bases, leaving 10 bases between the germline ends. DNA of the CDR3: TGTGCCAGCAGCTCTAGGGGTAGCTCCTACAATGAGCAGTTCTTC. Its translation is CASSSRGSSYNEQFF. The variable domain in full, with the rest retrieved from reference TRBV11-3 and TRBJ2-1, is EAGVVQSPRYKIIEKKQPVAFWCNPISGHNTLYWYLQNLGQGPELLIRYENEEAVDDSQLPKDRFSAERLKGVDSTLKIQPAELGDSAVYLCASSSRGSSYNEQFFGPGTRLTVL.

The chain combines TRBV7-9 with TRBJ2-5, with 9 bases matching TRBD2. Germline-derived CDR1 and CDR2 are SEHNR and FQNEAQ (reference sequence). This CDR3 has 16 residues. The V gene end was trimmed by 3 bases and the J gene end by 2 bases; junction bases not matched to a gene: 7. This CDR3 reads CASSLILAGIQETQYF. For the CDR3, the DNA is TGTGCCAGCAGCTTGATACTAGCGGGCATTCAAGAGACCCAGTACTTC. Full variable domain (rest looked up from reference TRBV7-9 and TRBJ2-5): DTGVSQNPRHKITKRGQNVTFRCDPISEHNRLYWYRQTLGQGPEFLTYFQNEAQLEKSRLLSDRFSAERPKGSFSTLEIQRTEQGDSAMYLCASSLILAGIQETQYFGPGTRLLVL.

The chain has TRBV10-3 and TRBJ1-2; D is unclear. V was pared by 4 bases and J by 8 bases, with 11 bases between. The CDR3 consists of 12 residues. CDR1 and CDR2 from the germline V gene are ENHRY and SYGVKD. CDR3 nucleotides: TGTGCCATCAGTGGACTAGGTGTGGGCTACACCTTC. The encoded protein is CAISGLGVGYTF.

The rearrangement uses TRBV28 and TRBJ2-7; D is unresolved. The germline gives CDR1 MDHEN, CDR2 SYDVKM. V lost 3 bases and J lost 3, with 9 bases in between. The CDR3 runs 13 residues. For the CDR3, the DNA is TGTGCCAGCAGTTTGGGCGTCTTCTACGAGCAGTACTTC. It is translated as CASSLGVFYEQYF.

The chain employs TRBV9 and TRBJ2-2, with D perhaps TRBD2 (6 bases). The CDR3 totals 15 residues. Germline V gene sequence: CDR1 SGDLS, CDR2 YYNGEE. The V gene lost 0 bases and the J gene lost 6 bases, with 12 bases spanning the gap. The CDR3 is CASSVAGGGSGELFF. The CDR3, as DNA: TGTGCCAGCAGCGTAGCTGGGGGAGGCTCCGGGGAGCTGTTTTTT.

The rearrangement links TRBV2 to TRBJ2-1; D is unclear. The CDR3 sequence is 15 residues long. V lost 5 bases and J lost 2, with 13 bases in between. Germline V gene lookup returns CDR1 SNHLY and CDR2 FYNNEI. This CDR3 is CASSPTLNAYNEQFF. DNA for the CDR3: TGTGCCAGCAGTCCTACCCTTAACGCCTACAATGAGCAGTTCTTC.

The chain recombines TRBV19 with TRBJ2-7; D unclear. This CDR3 spans 15 amino acids. Between the trimmed V and J ends, which lost 5 bases and 4 bases, there was a span of 18 bases. Germline-derived CDR1 and CDR2 are LNHDA and SQIVND (reference sequence). This CDR3 is CASSPPLGAPYEQYV. The CDR3 region has the DNA TGTGCCAGTAGTCCCCCCCTTGGAGCTCCGTACGAGCAGTACGTC.

This clone was detected only a few times. The gene calls are TRBV9 and TRBJ2-1, with 8 bases aligning to TRBD2. The CDR3 runs 15 residues. Germline CDR1 reads SGDLS; CDR2 reads YYNGEE. The trim removed 6 bases at V and 0 bases at J, leaving 5 bases unmatched. This CDR3 reads CASTLAGLSYNEQFF. CDR3 nucleotides: TGTGCCAGCACCCTAGCGGGTCTCTCCTACAATGAGCAGTTCTTC.

The rearrangement uses TRBV9 and TRBJ2-3, with D perhaps TRBD2 (5 bases). The length of the CDR3 is 15 residues. Germline values: CDR1 SGDLS, CDR2 YYNGEE. V shed 1 base and J shed 3 bases, with 12 bases lying between them. CDR3: CASSVFGLLTDTQYF. The CDR3 DNA reads as TGTGCCAGCAGCGTATTTGGACTCCTGACAGATACGCAGTATTTT. The full variable domain, completed using reference TRBV9 and TRBJ2-3, is DSGVTQTPKHLITATGQRVTLRCSPRSGDLSVYWYQQSLDQGLQFLIQYYNGEERAKGNILERFSAQQFPDLHSELNLSSLELGDSALYFCASSVFGLLTDTQYFGPGTRLTVL.